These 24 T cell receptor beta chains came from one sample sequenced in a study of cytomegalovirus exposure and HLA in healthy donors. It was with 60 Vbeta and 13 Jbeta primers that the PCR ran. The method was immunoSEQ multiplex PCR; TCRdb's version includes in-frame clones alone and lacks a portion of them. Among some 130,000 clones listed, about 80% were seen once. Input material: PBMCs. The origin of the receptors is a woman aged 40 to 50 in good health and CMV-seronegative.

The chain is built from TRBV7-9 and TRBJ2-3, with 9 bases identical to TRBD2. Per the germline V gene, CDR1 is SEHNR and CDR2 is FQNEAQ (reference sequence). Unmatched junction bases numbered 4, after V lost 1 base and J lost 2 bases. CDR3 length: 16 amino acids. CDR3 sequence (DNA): TGTGCCAGCAGCTTAGGACTAGCGGACCTCACAGATACGCAGTATTTT. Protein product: CASSLGLADLTDTQYF.

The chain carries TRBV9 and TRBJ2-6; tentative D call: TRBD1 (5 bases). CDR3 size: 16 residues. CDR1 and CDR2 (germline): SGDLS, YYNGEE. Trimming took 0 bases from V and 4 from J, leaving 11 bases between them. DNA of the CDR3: TGTGCCAGCAGCGTAGGGGGCTCAGTAGGGGCCAACGTCCTGACTTTC. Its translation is CASSVGGSVGANVLTF.

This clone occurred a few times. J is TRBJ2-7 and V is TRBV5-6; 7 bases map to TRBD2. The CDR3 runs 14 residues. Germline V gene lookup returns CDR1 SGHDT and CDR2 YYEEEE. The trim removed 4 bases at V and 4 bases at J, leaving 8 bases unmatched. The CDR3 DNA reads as TGTGCCAGCAGCCGCTTGGGGGGGGTGTACGAGCAGTACTTC. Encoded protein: CASSRLGGVYEQYF.

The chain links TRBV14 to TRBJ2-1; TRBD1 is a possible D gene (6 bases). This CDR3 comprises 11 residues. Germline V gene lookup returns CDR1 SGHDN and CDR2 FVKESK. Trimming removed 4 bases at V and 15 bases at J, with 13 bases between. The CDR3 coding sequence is TGTGCCAGCAGCCTTGGGGGCAGGCTGTTCTTC. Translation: CASSLGGRLFF.

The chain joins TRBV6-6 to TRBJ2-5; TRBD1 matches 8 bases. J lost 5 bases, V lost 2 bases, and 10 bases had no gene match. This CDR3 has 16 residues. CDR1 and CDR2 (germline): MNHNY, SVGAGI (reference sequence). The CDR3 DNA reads TGTGCCAGCAGTTACCCCACCAGGGGGCAGGGGGAGACCCAGTACTTC. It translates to CASSYPTRGQGETQYF.

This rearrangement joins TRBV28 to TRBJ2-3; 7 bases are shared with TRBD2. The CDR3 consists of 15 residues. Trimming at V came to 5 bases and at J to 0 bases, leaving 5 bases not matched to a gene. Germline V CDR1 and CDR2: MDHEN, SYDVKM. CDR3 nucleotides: TGTGCCAGCAGTCTCTCCGGGGGGAGCACAGATACGCAGTATTTT. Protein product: CASSLSGGSTDTQYF.

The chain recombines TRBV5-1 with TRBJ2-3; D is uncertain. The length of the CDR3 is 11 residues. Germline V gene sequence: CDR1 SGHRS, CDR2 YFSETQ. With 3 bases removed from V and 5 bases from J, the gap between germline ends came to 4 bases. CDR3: CASSSGDTQYF. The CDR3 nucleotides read TGCGCCAGCAGCTCCGGAGATACGCAGTATTTT.

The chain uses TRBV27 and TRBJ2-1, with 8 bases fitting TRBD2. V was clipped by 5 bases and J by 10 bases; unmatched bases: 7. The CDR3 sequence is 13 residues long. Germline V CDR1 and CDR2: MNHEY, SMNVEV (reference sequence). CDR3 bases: TGTGCCAGCAGTCCCGGGGGGGGGAGGGAGCAGTTCTTC. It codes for CASSPGGGREQFF.

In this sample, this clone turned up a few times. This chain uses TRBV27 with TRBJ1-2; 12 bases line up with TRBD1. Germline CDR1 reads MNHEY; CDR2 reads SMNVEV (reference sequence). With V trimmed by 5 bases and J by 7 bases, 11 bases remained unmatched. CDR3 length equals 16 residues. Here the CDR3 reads CASSKGLGTGGCGYTF. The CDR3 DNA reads TGTGCCAGCAGTAAGGGGCTAGGGACAGGGGGCTGTGGCTACACCTTC.

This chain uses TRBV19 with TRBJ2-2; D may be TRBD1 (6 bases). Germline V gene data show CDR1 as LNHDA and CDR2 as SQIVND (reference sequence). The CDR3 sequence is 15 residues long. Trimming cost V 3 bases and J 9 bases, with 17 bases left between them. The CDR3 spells CASSMGHRGIRELFF. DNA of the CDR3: TGTGCCAGTAGTATGGGACACCGGGGAATCCGGGAGCTGTTTTTT.

The CDR3 DNA follows: TGTGCCAGTAGTATACGCGACAGGGGAGATAATTCACCCCTCCACTTT. Translated: CASSIRDRGDNSPLHF. The chain couples TRBV19 to TRBJ1-6, with 8 bases matching TRBD1. CDR3 size: 16 residues. The trim removed 2 bases at V and 5 bases at J, leaving 5 bases unmatched. Germline CDR1 LNHDA, CDR2 SQIVND (reference sequence). The variable domain in full, with the rest retrieved from reference TRBV19 and TRBJ1-6, is DGGITQSPKYLFRKEGQNVTLSCEQNLNHDAMYWYRQDPGQGLRLIYYSQIVNDFQKGDIAEGYSVSREKKESFPLTVTSAQKNPTAFYLCASSIRDRGDNSPLHFGNGTRLTVT.

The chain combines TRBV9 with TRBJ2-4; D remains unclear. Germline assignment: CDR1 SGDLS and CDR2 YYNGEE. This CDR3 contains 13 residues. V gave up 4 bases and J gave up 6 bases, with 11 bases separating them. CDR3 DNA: TGTGCCAGCAGCCAGAGTTCAGGAAACATTCAGTACTTC. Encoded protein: CASSQSSGNIQYF. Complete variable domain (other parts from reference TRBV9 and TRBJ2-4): DSGVTQTPKHLITATGQRVTLRCSPRSGDLSVYWYQQSLDQGLQFLIQYYNGEERAKGNILERFSAQQFPDLHSELNLSSLELGDSALYFCASSQSSGNIQYFGAGTRLSVL.

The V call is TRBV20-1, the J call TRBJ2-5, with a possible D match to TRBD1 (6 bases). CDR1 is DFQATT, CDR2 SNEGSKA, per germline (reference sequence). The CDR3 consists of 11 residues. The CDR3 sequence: CTTQGQETQYF. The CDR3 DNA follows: TGCACAACACAGGGCCAAGAGACCCAGTACTTC.

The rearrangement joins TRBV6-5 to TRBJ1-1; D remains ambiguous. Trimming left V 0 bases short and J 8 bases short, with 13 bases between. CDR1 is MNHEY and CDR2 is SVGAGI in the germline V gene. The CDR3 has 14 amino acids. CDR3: CASSYSTPGLEAFF. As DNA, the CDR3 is TGTGCCAGCAGTTACTCGACTCCGGGTCTAGAAGCTTTCTTT.

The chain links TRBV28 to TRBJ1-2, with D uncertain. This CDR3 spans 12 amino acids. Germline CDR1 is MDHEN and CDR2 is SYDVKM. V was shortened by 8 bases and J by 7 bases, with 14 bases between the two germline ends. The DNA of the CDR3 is TGTGCCAGCGGCCTGCGGCCTTTTGGCTACACCTTC. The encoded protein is CASGLRPFGYTF.

As DNA, the CDR3 is TGTGCCAGCAGCCACCTAGGCGGGGGCTCCTATAATTCACCCCTCCACTTT. Its translation is CASSHLGGGSYNSPLHF. The chain carries TRBV5-4 and TRBJ1-6; weak D call: TRBD1 (5 bases). CDR3 size: 17 residues. The V and J ends lost 4 bases and 0 bases respectively, with 14 bases between them. Germline V gene data show CDR1 as SGHNT and CDR2 as YYREEE (reference sequence).

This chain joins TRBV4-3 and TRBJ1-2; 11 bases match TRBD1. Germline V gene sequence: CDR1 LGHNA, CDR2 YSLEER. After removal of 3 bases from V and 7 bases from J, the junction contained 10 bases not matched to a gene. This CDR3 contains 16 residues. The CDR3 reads CASSQEPGQGVRGYTF. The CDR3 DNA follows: TGCGCCAGCAGCCAGGAACCGGGACAGGGGGTGCGTGGCTACACCTTC.

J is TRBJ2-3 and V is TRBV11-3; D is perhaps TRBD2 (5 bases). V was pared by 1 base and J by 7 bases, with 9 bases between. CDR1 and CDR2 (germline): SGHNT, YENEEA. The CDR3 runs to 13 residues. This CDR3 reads CASSLGRRNTQYF. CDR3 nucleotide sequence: TGTGCCAGCAGCTTAGGGAGGCGAAATACGCAGTATTTT. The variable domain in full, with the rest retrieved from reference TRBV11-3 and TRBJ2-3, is EAGVVQSPRYKIIEKKQPVAFWCNPISGHNTLYWYLQNLGQGPELLIRYENEEAVDDSQLPKDRFSAERLKGVDSTLKIQPAELGDSAVYLCASSLGRRNTQYFGPGTRLTVL.

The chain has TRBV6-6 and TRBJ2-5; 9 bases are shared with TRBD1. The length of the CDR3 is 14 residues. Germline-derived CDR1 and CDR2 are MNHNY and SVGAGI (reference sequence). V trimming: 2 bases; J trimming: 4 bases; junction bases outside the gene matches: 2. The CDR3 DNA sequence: TGTGCCAGCAGTTACGACAGGGGGAGAGAGACCCAGTACTTC. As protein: CASSYDRGRETQYF.

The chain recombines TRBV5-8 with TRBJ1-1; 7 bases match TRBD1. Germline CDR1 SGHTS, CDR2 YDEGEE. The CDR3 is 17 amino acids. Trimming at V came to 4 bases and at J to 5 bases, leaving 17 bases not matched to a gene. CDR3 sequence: CASSTRTGSVVRTEAFF. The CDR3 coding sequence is TGTGCCAGCAGCACACGGACAGGTTCGGTGGTGAGGACTGAAGCTTTCTTT.

DNA of the CDR3: TGCGCCAGCAGTCCCAGTGTTCCCGGGGAGCTGTTTTTT. Amino acid sequence: CASSPSVPGELFF. The genes are TRBV4-1 and TRBJ2-2; D remains ambiguous. V lost 6 bases, J lost 6 bases, and 11 bases lay in between. CDR1 MGHRA and CDR2 YSYEKL come from the germline V gene. CDR3 length: 13 amino acids.

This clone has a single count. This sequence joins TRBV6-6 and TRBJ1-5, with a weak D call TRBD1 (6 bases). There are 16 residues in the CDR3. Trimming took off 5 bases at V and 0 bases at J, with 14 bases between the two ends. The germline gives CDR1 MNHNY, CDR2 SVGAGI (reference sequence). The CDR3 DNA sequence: TGTGCCAGCAGTAACGACAGGCCTCATAGCAATCAGCCCCAGCATTTT. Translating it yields CASSNDRPHSNQPQHF.

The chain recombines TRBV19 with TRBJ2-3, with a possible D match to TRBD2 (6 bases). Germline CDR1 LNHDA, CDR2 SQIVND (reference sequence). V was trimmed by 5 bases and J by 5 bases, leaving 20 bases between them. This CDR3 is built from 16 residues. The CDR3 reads CASSLGGSSIIDTQYF. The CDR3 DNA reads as TGTGCCAGTAGTCTCGGGGGTAGCAGTATTATAGATACGCAGTATTTT.

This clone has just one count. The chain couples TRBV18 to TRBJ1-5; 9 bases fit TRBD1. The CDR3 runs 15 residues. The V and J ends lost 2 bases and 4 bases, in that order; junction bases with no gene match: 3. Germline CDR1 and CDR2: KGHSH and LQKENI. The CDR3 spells CASSPMGQGNQPQHF. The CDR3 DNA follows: TGTGCCAGCTCACCAATGGGACAGGGAAATCAGCCCCAGCATTTT.